This TCR beta chain was observed in a study of early T cells in non-severe SARS-CoV-2 infection. Study-level background: Bulk RNA taken from unsorted whole blood was sequenced, leaving chains unpaired. Study-level findings and limits: VDJdb matching skewed toward anti-spike CD8 responses, missing private and CD4 specificities.

CDR3 length: 14 amino acids. V trimming: 5 bases; J trimming: 6 bases; junction bases outside the gene matches: 5. The germline V gene encodes CDR1 SEHNR and CDR2 FQNEAQ (reference sequence). This clonotype was counted at least ten times. Its antigen remains unidentified. Unique molecular identifiers were attached to individual cDNA molecules. Each CDR3 protein is one row after TCRdb ran MiXCR on the 5' RACE reads. The sample carries fewer than 100,000 distinct CDR3 sequences, less than 20% recorded once. The chain combines TRBV7-9 with TRBJ1-1; 11 nucleotides line up with TRBD1. The sequencing input was whole blood. The sequence was obtained from an adult who was a healthcare worker with PCR-confirmed SARS-CoV-2 infection or an uninfected control (not recorded which). Written as DNA, the CDR3 is TGTGCCAGCAGCCGGACAGGGGGCGCCCCTGAAGCTTTCTTT. It translates to CASSRTGGAPEAFF.